This T cell receptor (beta chain) was recovered during a study of molecular identifiers for immune sequencing clone quantification. Overall study context: In the replicates, RNA derived from roughly 20,000 or 100,000 naive CD8 cells was divided into five parts, and four were sequenced.

Study observations and caveats: Because of identical TCR molecules sharing a barcode, sizes of highly expanded clones could be underestimated. Clones of above 20 RNA copies carried over 98% of effector molecules; in naive cells they carried under 1%.

TCR libraries were built in bulk with a published protocol and specific TCR primers. MiXCR was run by TCRdb on the PCR reads, yielding one entry per CDR3 protein. This table has around 480,000 distinct CDR3 sequences, roughly a fifth appearing once. With 6 bases removed from V and 2 bases from J, the gap between germline ends came to 14 bases. Germline V lookup: CDR1 SEHNR, CDR2 FQNEAQ (reference sequence). CDR3 length equals 15 residues. Turning to this clonotype: Antigen specificity is unknown.

This sequence was found in a human donor in good health. Some libraries in this study had Jurkat cell RNA spiked in. The sample consisted of naive CD8+ T cells from blood, with Jurkat cell RNA spiked in. Described subset: FACS-sorted CD8+CD4-CCR7+CD45RA+ naive T cells. The chain is built from TRBV7-9 and TRBJ1-3; D is uncertain. In DNA, the CDR3 is TGTGCCAGCAGTTCCAGCGTCGGGACTGGAAACACCATATATTTT. Translating it yields CASSSSVGTGNTIYF.